This TCR beta chain was profiled in a study of cytomegalovirus exposure and HLA in healthy donors. Study-level background: In an early release, HLA-typed donors contributed some 82 million unique TCR sequences. Study-wide results and limits: Among the most significant clusters, several appeared linked to common viral pathogens in a later analysis.

Donors showed nominal health when sampled, although they likely had unrecorded immune exposures. This CDR3 is built from 13 residues. CDR1 is MRHNA, CDR2 SNTAGT, per germline. Trimming stripped 0 bases from V and 10 bases from J, with 12 bases between. Researchers ran the PCR with 60 Vbeta and 13 Jbeta primers. Libraries were prepared by immunoSEQ multiplex PCR; TCRdb keeps only in-frame clonotypes and omits some of them. This sample carries approximately 150,000 clones, almost 80% of them seen once, and the ten largest clones take 9% to 10%. In the case of this clone: Its antigen is as yet unknown.

The J gene is TRBJ1-2, the V gene TRBV6-4; D is unclear. The material sequenced was PBMCs. This clonotype was sampled from a man aged 18 to 30 in good health and CMV-seropositive. The CDR3 is CASSDSRGVIYTF. The CDR3 DNA follows: TGTGCCAGCAGTGACTCGCGTGGAGTCATCTACACCTTC.